Below are 22 T cell receptor beta chains sequenced from a single sample in a study of cytomegalovirus exposure and HLA in healthy donors. The repertoire was sequenced with immunoSEQ multiplex PCR; TCRdb's copy has only in-frame clones and lacks some. The table has approximately 300,000 clones, approximately 86% seen once. Material: PBMCs. The origin of the receptors is a woman younger than 45 in good health and CMV-seropositive.

The gene calls are TRBV5-1 and TRBJ2-7; 9 positions match TRBD1. After removal of 8 bases from V and 2 bases from J, the junction contained 8 bases not matched to a gene. The V gene's germline CDR1 is SGHRS and CDR2 YFSETQ. The CDR3 has 14 residues. The CDR3 loop is CASTPGTGTYEQYF. The DNA for the CDR3 is TGCGCCAGTACTCCCGGGACAGGGACCTACGAGCAGTACTTC.

The chain couples TRBV5-4 to TRBJ2-2; D is unresolved. V was pared by 4 bases and J by 4 bases, with 11 bases between. Germline-derived CDR1 and CDR2 are SGHNT and YYREEE (reference sequence). The CDR3 loop spans 14 amino acids. The CDR3 DNA follows: TGTGCCAGCAGCGCCGAATTTGGCACCGGGGAGCTGTTTTTT. Encoded protein: CASSAEFGTGELFF.

The chain uses TRBV6-5 and TRBJ2-2; 7 nucleotides line up with TRBD2. Germline CDR1 is MNHEY and CDR2 is SVGAGI. V lost 0 bases and J lost 5; bases outside the gene matches: 6. CDR3 length: 16 residues. CDR3 nucleotide sequence: TGTGCCAGCAGTTACTCAGGGCTAGCGGATACCGGGGAGCTGTTTTTT. The encoded protein is CASSYSGLADTGELFF.

The rearrangement uses TRBV19 and TRBJ2-1, with 9 nucleotides matching TRBD1. The trim removed 3 bases at V and 4 bases at J, leaving 4 bases unmatched. The germline V gene has CDR1 LNHDA and CDR2 SQIVND (reference sequence). The CDR3 totals 15 residues. CDR3 protein: CASSMAGTGYNEQFF. The CDR3 nucleotides are TGTGCCAGTAGTATGGCCGGGACAGGGTACAATGAGCAGTTCTTC.

The V gene is TRBV28, the J gene TRBJ1-1, with 7 bases aligning to TRBD1. J gave up 0 bases and V 3 bases, and 4 bases lay outside the gene matches. Per germline, CDR1 MDHEN and CDR2 SYDVKM. The CDR3 runs to 15 residues. DNA of the CDR3: TGTGCCAGCAGTTTGTCCGGGACAGTGAACACTGAAGCTTTCTTT. It is translated as CASSLSGTVNTEAFF.

The chain carries TRBV7-3 and TRBJ1-3, with a tentative D call TRBD1 (5 bases). The CDR3 is 13 residues long. Trimming cost V 5 bases and J 8 bases, with 13 bases left between them. Germline V gene sequence: CDR1 SGHTA, CDR2 FQGTGA. The CDR3 protein is CASSKAGEDTIYF. CDR3 DNA: TGTGCCAGCAGCAAAGCGGGGGAGGACACCATATATTTT.

V usage is TRBV27 and J usage is TRBJ2-3; D may be TRBD2 (6 bases). Germline loops: CDR1 MNHEY, CDR2 SMNVEV (reference sequence). There are 13 residues in the CDR3. Trimming pared 8 bases from V and 6 bases from J, leaving 15 bases between. The CDR3 sequence: CASRTTPTDTQYF. Written as DNA, the CDR3 is TGTGCCAGCCGGACTACCCCTACGGATACGCAGTATTTT.

The rearrangement links TRBV19 to TRBJ1-5; a weak D match, TRBD1 (5 bases). There are 15 residues in the CDR3. The V end lost 7 bases, the J end lost 7 bases, and 20 bases lay between the germline ends. Germline V gene lookup returns CDR1 LNHDA and CDR2 SQIVND (reference sequence). The CDR3 sequence: CASTPEVLGTQPQHF. In nucleotides, the CDR3 is TGTGCCAGTACCCCGGAGGTTTTAGGGACCCAGCCCCAGCATTTT.

The chain is built from TRBV5-4 and TRBJ2-4; 7 nucleotides line up with TRBD2. The CDR3 covers 16 residues. After removal of 0 bases from V and 3 bases from J, the junction contained 6 bases not matched to a gene. Looked up from germline, CDR1 is SGHNT and CDR2 is YYREEE (reference sequence). Here the CDR3 reads CASSLVAGVGKNIQYF. The CDR3 bases are TGTGCCAGCAGCTTGGTGGCGGGAGTTGGCAAAAACATTCAGTACTTC.

J is TRBJ1-2 and V is TRBV10-3; 8 nucleotides align to TRBD1. Germline assignment: CDR1 ENHRY and CDR2 SYGVKD. V shed 0 bases and J 8 bases; nucleotides not matched to a gene: 8. This CDR3 is built from 15 residues. The CDR3 is CAISESDRGSPGYTF. The CDR3 bases are TGTGCCATCAGTGAGTCAGACAGGGGTTCCCCCGGCTACACCTTC.

The rearrangement joins TRBV28 to TRBJ2-1, with D maybe TRBD1 (7 bases). V lost 6 bases to trimming and J lost 8 bases, with 20 bases between them. The CDR3 is made up of 15 amino acids. CDR1 is MDHEN and CDR2 is SYDVKM in the germline V gene. The CDR3 spells CASSLGGTRGDEQFF. The CDR3, as DNA: TGTGCCAGCAGCCTAGGTGGGACCAGGGGGGATGAGCAGTTCTTC. Complete variable domain (other parts from reference TRBV28 and TRBJ2-1): DVKVTQSSRYLVKRTGEKVFLECVQDMDHENMFWYRQDPGLGLRLIYFSYDVKMKEKGDIPEGYSVSREKKERFSLILESASTNQTSMYLCASSLGGTRGDEQFFGPGTRLTVL.

Notes on this clone: The junction does not match germline at one end; this may be a read error. The V call is TRBV7-8, the J call TRBJ1-1; the match to TRBD1 covers 7 bases. The CDR3 runs to 11 residues. Germline V gene sequence: CDR1 SGHVS, CDR2 FQNEAQ. In DNA form, the CDR3 reads TGTGCCAGCAGCGAGGGACAGCGGAGGGAATTC. Protein sequence: CASSEGQRREF.

The V call is TRBV4-2, the J call TRBJ2-7; maybe TRBD1 (6 bases). Deletions cut 2 bases from V and 7 bases from J, with 15 bases between. Looked up from germline, CDR1 is LGHNA and CDR2 is YNFKEQ. This CDR3 is 14 amino acids long. The CDR3 here is CASSQIDRTQEQYF. The DNA of the CDR3 is TGTGCCAGCAGCCAAATCGACAGGACCCAAGAGCAGTACTTC.

This rearrangement joins TRBV5-6 to TRBJ1-1; D remains ambiguous. V was shortened by 2 bases and J by 3 bases, with 8 bases between the two germline ends. This CDR3 comprises 13 residues. Per the germline V gene, CDR1 is SGHDT and CDR2 is YYEEEE. This CDR3 is CASSLIHDTEAFF. CDR3 bases: TGTGCCAGCAGCTTAATTCACGACACTGAAGCTTTCTTT. Complete variable domain (other parts from reference TRBV5-6 and TRBJ1-1): DAGVTQSPTHLIKTRGQQVTLRCSPKSGHDTVSWYQQALGQGPQFIFQYYEEEERQRGNFPDRFSGHQFPNYSSELNVNALLLGDSALYLCASSLIHDTEAFFGQGTRLTVV.

The chain couples TRBV29-1 to TRBJ2-7; D remains unclear. Germline V gene data show CDR1 as SQVTM and CDR2 as ANQGSEA. The V and J ends lost 7 bases and 5 bases respectively, with 12 bases between them. The CDR3 spans 11 residues. The CDR3 reads CSGDLGNEQYF. The CDR3 coding sequence is TGCAGCGGCGACCTGGGGAACGAGCAGTACTTC.

CDR3: CASTRGRTDTQYF. The CDR3 coding sequence is TGTGCCAGCACACGGGGGCGCACAGATACGCAGTATTTT. The gene calls are TRBV2 and TRBJ2-3; D tentatively fits TRBD1 or TRBD2 (6 bases each). V was trimmed by 7 bases and J by 1 base, leaving 9 bases between them. The CDR3 runs 13 residues. Germline V gives CDR1 SNHLY, CDR2 FYNNEI.

A single count supports this clone. The chain couples TRBV9 to TRBJ1-3; 7 bases are shared with TRBD1. The CDR3 runs 16 residues. Germline lookup yields CDR1 SGDLS and CDR2 YYNGEE. V dropped 5 bases and J dropped 0; count of bases not matched to a gene: 8. The CDR3 DNA follows: TGTGCCAGCAGTCGGACGGGACAGATCTCTGGAAACACCATATATTTT. Translating gives CASSRTGQISGNTIYF.

The V gene is TRBV20-1, the J gene TRBJ2-7; either TRBD1 or TRBD2 may supply D (5 bases each). Germline-derived CDR1 and CDR2 are DFQATT and SNEGSKA (reference sequence). Deletions cut 7 bases from V and 5 bases from J, with 12 bases between. The CDR3 contains 11 residues. Here the CDR3 DNA reads TGCAGTGTTGGGGGTCCGGACGAGCAGTACTTC. It codes for CSVGGPDEQYF.

This clone was seen more than once but under ten times. The chain joins TRBV9 to TRBJ1-6, with D maybe TRBD1 (5 bases). The CDR3 contains 13 residues. Germline CDR1 SGDLS, CDR2 YYNGEE. Trimming took 1 base from V and 12 from J, leaving 11 bases between them. This CDR3 is CASSVRQGGPLHF. For the CDR3, the DNA is TGTGCCAGCAGCGTACGGCAGGGTGGACCCCTCCACTTT.

This chain uses TRBV10-2 with TRBJ1-2, with no clear D. Trimming stripped 2 bases from V and 8 bases from J, with 9 bases between. Germline values: CDR1 WSHSY, CDR2 SAAADI. The CDR3 runs 12 residues. CDR3 DNA: TGCGCCAGCAGTGAGATGGGAGGGGGCTACACCTTC. It codes for CASSEMGGGYTF.

V gene TRBV6-5 combines with J gene TRBJ2-7, with 9 nucleotides matching TRBD2. The CDR3 has 13 residues. V dropped 11 bases and J dropped 2; count of bases not matched to a gene: 7. In germline, CDR1 is MNHEY, CDR2 SVGAGI. The CDR3 DNA is TGTGCCTCGAGTCGCGGGAGGGCCTACGAGCAGTACTTC. This gives the protein CASSRGRAYEQYF.

V usage is TRBV11-3 and J usage is TRBJ2-1; weak D call: TRBD1 (6 bases). The CDR3 contains 15 residues. The germline V gene has CDR1 SGHNT and CDR2 YENEEA. The V end was cut by 5 bases, the J end by 2 bases, with 13 bases between. The CDR3: CASSPRDTPYNEQFF. CDR3 sequence (DNA): TGTGCCAGCAGCCCCCGGGACACCCCCTACAATGAGCAGTTCTTC.